Listed below are T cell receptor beta chains from one sample, sequenced in a study of cytomegalovirus exposure and HLA in healthy donors. Profiling relied on immunoSEQ multiplex PCR, and the TCRdb table lists in-frame clones only, not all of them. The table lists 150,000 or so clones, more than 70% of them singletons. The sequencing input was PBMCs. Receptors were obtained from a man in his forties or fifties in good health and CMV-seronegative. Each CDR3 is given with its conserved first and last residue. The D gene is left open where the match is weak. Clone size is stated in some rows and not others, as once, few, many or a class when expanded.

>TRBD1|-|TRBJ2-3|TRBV18|15
CASSPWDRVTDTQYF
TGTGCCAGCTCACCATGGGACAGGGTCACAGATACGCAGTATTTT
>-|-|TRBJ2-3|TRBV19|12
CASSLSADTQYF
TGTGCCAGTAGTCTCAGCGCAGATACGCAGTATTTT
>TRBD1|-|TRBJ1-6|TRBV28|15
CASSSPTGAFSPLHF
TGTGCCAGCAGTTCCCCGACAGGGGCCTTTTCACCCCTCCACTTT
>TRBD2|-|TRBJ2-5|TRBV19|13
CASSAGLDGTQYF
TGTGCCAGTAGTGCTGGACTAGACGGGACCCAGTACTTC
>TRBD1|-|TRBJ1-2|TRBV5-6|15
CASSADRGRVGGYTF
TGTGCCAGCAGCGCGGACAGGGGGAGAGTAGGTGGCTACACCTTC
>-|-|TRBJ1-5|TRBV5-1|13
CASSLTGNQPQHF
TGCGCCAGCAGCTTAACAGGGAATCAGCCCCAGCATTTT
>-|-|TRBJ1-3|TRBV28|13
CASSLLQGNTIYF
TGTGCCAGCAGTTTACTCCAGGGAAACACCATATATTTT
>TRBD1|-|TRBJ2-5|TRBV7-9|16
CASSLGSGTGKETQYF
TGTGCCAGCAGCTTAGGTTCCGGGACAGGGAAAGAGACCCAGTACTTC
>-|-|TRBJ1-1|TRBV29-1|14
CSALTVPLNTEAFF
TGCAGCGCTCTGACAGTACCATTGAACACTGAAGCTTTCTTT
>-|-|TRBJ2-4|TRBV29-1|13
CSVPFYVGYIQYF
TGCAGCGTTCCTTTTTATGTCGGGTACATTCAGTACTTC
>-|-|TRBJ1-5|TRBV27|14
CASSLTGFNQPQHF
TGTGCCAGCAGTTTGACAGGCTTCAATCAGCCCCAGCATTTT
>-|-|TRBJ2-1|TRBV28|13
CASSLYRGDEQFF
TGTGCCAGCAGTTTATATCGGGGAGATGAGCAGTTCTTC
>TRBD2|-|TRBJ2-5|TRBV11-2|16
CASSLMRLAGQETQYF
TGTGCCAGCAGCTTGATGAGACTAGCGGGACAAGAGACCCAGTACTTC
>TRBD1|-|TRBJ1-1|TRBV6-5|15
CASKIQGAGNTEAFF
TGTGCCAGCAAGATCCAGGGGGCAGGTAACACTGAAGCTTTCTTT
>TRBD2|-|TRBJ2-5|TRBV5-6|15
CASSLIAGRRETQYF
TGTGCCAGCAGCTTGATAGCGGGAAGGCGAGAGACCCAGTACTTC
>-|few|TRBJ2-6|TRBV5-5|16
CASSQQVFSGANVLTF
TGTGCCAGCAGCCAACAGGTTTTCTCTGGGGCCAACGTCCTGACTTTC
>TRBD2|-|TRBJ2-7|TRBV30|14
CAWTPLVGGYEQYF
TGTGCCTGGACTCCTCTGGTGGGGGGGTACGAGCAGTACTTC
>TRBD2|-|TRBJ2-7|TRBV10-1|16
CASSETRAGESYEQYF
TGCGCCAGCAGTGAGACTAGGGCGGGGGAGTCCTACGAGCAGTACTTC
>TRBD1|-|TRBJ2-7|TRBV6-1|14
CASSPDRGRWEQYF
TGTGCCAGCAGTCCGGACAGGGGGCGGTGGGAGCAGTACTTC
>-|-|TRBJ2-7|TRBV6-1|15
CASSEAGSRLGEQYF
TGTGCCAGCAGTGAAGCGGGCAGCCGCCTTGGGGAGCAGTACTTC
>-|-|TRBJ2-7|TRBV7-6|13
CASSLADSWEQYF
TGTGCCAGCAGCTTAGCGGACTCCTGGGAGCAGTACTTC
>TRBD1|-|TRBJ1-4|TRBV7-9|15
CASSSGTGGGEKLFF
TGTGCCAGCAGCTCAGGGACAGGGGGCGGCGAAAAACTGTTTTTT
>-|-|TRBJ1-6|TRBV6-1|16
CASSEQASSYNSPLHF
TGTGCCAGCAGTGAGCAGGCCAGCTCCTATAATTCACCCCTCCACTTT
>-|once|TRBJ1-5|TRBV5-1|13
CASSAGGDQPQHF
TGCGCCAGCAGCGCCGGGGGGGATCAGCCCCAGCATTTT
>-|once|TRBJ1-6|TRBV21-1|16
CASSILTGEVNSPLHF
TGTGCCAGCAGCATCTTGACAGGGGAAGTAAATTCACCCCTCCACTTT
>-|once|TRBJ2-5|TRBV9|15
CASSVGVSQRETQYF
TGTGCCAGCAGCGTAGGAGTCAGCCAGAGGGAGACCCAGTACTTC